Listed here are 8 T cell receptor beta chains from one sample, sequenced in a study of OX40 agonist ivuxolimab in advanced cancers. The method was immunoSEQ multiplex PCR; TCRdb's version includes in-frame clones alone and lacks a portion of them. The sample gives approximately 82,000 clones, about 85% of which show up once; 2% to 3% is in the top ten. The material sequenced was CD4+ or CD8+ T cells sorted from blood, taken in a trial of the OX40 agonist ivuxolimab. These receptors were collected from an adult with an advanced solid tumor such as melanoma, head and neck, liver or kidney cancer.

The chain recombines TRBV7-2 with TRBJ2-1; no clear D gene. In germline, CDR1 is SGHTA, CDR2 FQGNSA. V lost 2 bases to trimming and J lost 1 base, with 3 bases between them. CDR3 length equals 13 residues. CDR3: CASSLTSYNEQFF. CDR3 in DNA: TGTGCCAGCAGCTTAACATCCTACAATGAGCAGTTCTTC.

This clone has just one count. V and J are TRBV11-2 and TRBJ1-1; D gene ambiguous. The germline CDR1 and CDR2 sequences are SGHAT and FQNNGV. This CDR3 contains 13 residues. Trimming left V 5 bases short and J 0 bases short, with 7 bases between. CDR3 DNA sequence: TGTGCCAGCAGCCCCAGGATGAACACTGAAGCTTTCTTT. Translation: CASSPRMNTEAFF.

CDR3 sequence: CASSAGQTLAKNIQYF. The CDR3 nucleotides read TGTGCCAGCAGTGCTGGACAAACGCTAGCCAAAAACATTCAGTACTTC. The chain carries TRBV2 and TRBJ2-4; D perhaps matches TRBD1 (5 bases). The CDR3 covers 16 residues. V lost 4 bases and J 0 bases, leaving 13 bases between the germline ends. Germline V gene sequence: CDR1 SNHLY, CDR2 FYNNEI.

V gene TRBV7-3 combines with J gene TRBJ2-3; D tentatively fits TRBD1 or TRBD2 (5 bases each). The germline V gene encodes CDR1 SGHTA and CDR2 FQGTGA. The V gene lost 1 base and the J gene lost 4 bases, with 18 bases spanning the gap. The CDR3 is 17 residues long. Here the CDR3 reads CASSLMGPNTGADTQYF. The CDR3 coding sequence is TGTGCCAGCAGCTTAATGGGACCAAACACGGGCGCAGATACGCAGTATTTT.

This sequence joins TRBV6-6 and TRBJ1-4; D gene unclear. This CDR3 spans 11 amino acids. Trimming took off 2 bases at V and 6 bases at J, with 1 base between the two ends. Germline V gene lookup returns CDR1 MNHNY and CDR2 SVGAGI (reference sequence). As DNA, the CDR3 is TGTGCCAGCAGTTACGATGAAAAACTGTTTTTT. Residues: CASSYDEKLFF.

The J gene is TRBJ1-3, the V gene TRBV7-2; D may be TRBD1 (5 bases). The V end lost 5 bases, the J end lost 9 bases, and 20 bases lay between the germline ends. Germline CDR1 SGHTA, CDR2 FQGNSA. The length of the CDR3 is 15 residues. CDR3 loop: CASSPSSRAPSTIYF. The CDR3 DNA sequence: TGTGCCAGCAGCCCCAGTTCCAGGGCTCCCAGCACCATATATTTT.

The chain employs TRBV19 and TRBJ1-2; TRBD1 aligns across 12 bases. Germline V gene lookup returns CDR1 LNHDA and CDR2 SQIVND (reference sequence). The V gene end was trimmed by 4 bases and the J gene end by 6 bases; junction bases not matched to a gene: 6. The CDR3 contains 15 residues. For the CDR3, the DNA is TGTGCCAGTAGTACCCCGGGACAGGGGGCGAATGGCTACACCTTC. Translating gives CASSTPGQGANGYTF.

The chain combines TRBV28 with TRBJ1-2; the D gene is possibly TRBD1 (5 bases). Germline assignment: CDR1 MDHEN and CDR2 SYDVKM. This CDR3 contains 12 residues. V lost 7 bases, J lost 6 bases, and 12 bases lay in between. CDR3 coding DNA: TGTGCCAGCAACTCAGGGACCAATGGCTACACCTTC. Its protein product is CASNSGTNGYTF.